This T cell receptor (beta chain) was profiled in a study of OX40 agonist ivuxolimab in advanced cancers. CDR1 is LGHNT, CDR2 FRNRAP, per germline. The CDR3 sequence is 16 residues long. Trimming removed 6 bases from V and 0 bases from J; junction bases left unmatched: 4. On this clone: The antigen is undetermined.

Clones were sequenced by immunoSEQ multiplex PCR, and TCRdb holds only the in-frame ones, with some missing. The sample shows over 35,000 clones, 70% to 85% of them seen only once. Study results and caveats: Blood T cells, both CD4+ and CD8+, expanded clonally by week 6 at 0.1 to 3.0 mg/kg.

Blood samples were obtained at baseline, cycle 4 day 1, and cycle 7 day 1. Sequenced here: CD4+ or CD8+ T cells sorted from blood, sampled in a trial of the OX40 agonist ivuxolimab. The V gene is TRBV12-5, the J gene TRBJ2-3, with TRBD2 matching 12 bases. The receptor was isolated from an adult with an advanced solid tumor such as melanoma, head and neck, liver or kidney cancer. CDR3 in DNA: TGTGCTAGTGGAAGTGGACTAGCGGGAAGCACAGATACGCAGTATTTT. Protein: CASGSGLAGSTDTQYF.